This TCR beta chain was recovered during a study of blood T cell repertoires in COVID-19 (dated by TCRdb to 2020 to 2022). With respect to the entire study: Samples from collaborators originated in the United States, Italy and Spain and spanned both the acute and convalescent phases of COVID-19. HLA class I and class II types, where available, came from metadata supplied by the sample provider rather than from assay-based typing. The samples were drawn from two sources: the first 160 participants of the ongoing ImmuneRACE study, and fewer than 1,500 subjects contributed by 6 global collaborators. Deeply sampled blood TCRbeta repertoires from subjects exposed to, actively infected with, or recovered from COVID-19 were included in the dataset. The repertoires were released in a freely available public database meant as a resource for research on the immune response to SARS-CoV-2. A de-identified subject ID, COVID-19 status, age in years and sex were almost always included in the sample metadata. The prospective study material was composed of cDNA or gDNA derived from T cells, B-cell-depleted T cells, or PBMCs. The full study reports these points: How much clinical and demographic metadata was included differed by source and by participant, and the metadata was provided uncurated.

At the junction V is shortened by 4 bases and J by 4 bases; bases outside the gene matches: 4. As encoded in the germline V gene, CDR1 is SGHAT while CDR2 is FQNNGV. The CDR3 spans 15 residues, from the cysteine through the phenylalanine. CDR3 DNA is the only sequence kept; it has 45 bases, read in frame from the first base. This clone has a single count. Its antigen is not yet known. Base qualities are missing; no much larger clone stands one base away. The immunoSEQ Assay, a bias-controlled multiplex PCR, was used to amplify TCRbeta CDR3 regions from genomic DNA. In the authors' own workflow: The number of nucleated cells in each sample was estimated by amplification of reference gene primers within the assay. To quantify the absolute abundance of each unique TCRbeta CDR3 rearrangement, sequence reads were collapsed and filtered. For each sample, productive Simpson clonality was calculated as the square root of Simpson's diversity index over productive rearrangements. TCRdb took this table from immuneACCESS and kept in-frame rearrangements with V and J called. Such tables lack part of the clones; where checked against another copy, unresolved V genes explain under half of the gap, and the rest is unexplained. V, J and clone size derive from that table, while D and trimming were established from the DNA sequence. This sample is represented by around 290,000 clones; around 87% of them were singletons. The leading ten clones occupy around 8% of the sample.

A second Seattle source provided samples from volunteer blood donors who had recovered from COVID-19. Collaborating institutions collected whole blood in K2EDTA tubes following their own protocols. Collaborator samples were shipped for TCRbeta analysis as frozen whole blood, isolated PBMCs, or DNA extracted from either sample type. Here the chain combines TRBV11-2 and TRBJ2-2; the junction holds 9 bases that match TRBD1. The TCR originated in a woman aged 50 to 60 who had recovered from COVID-19. The sample was peripheral blood. The CDR3 sequence is CASSWTDRGTGELFF. The nucleotide sequence reads as follows: TGTGCCAGCAGCTGGACGGACAGGGGCACCGGGGAGCTGTTTTTT.